These 10 T cell receptor beta chains came from one sample sequenced in a study of beta chain features in type 1 diabetes. The entirety of the isolated RNA underwent reverse transcription, so expressed TCRB transcripts were sequenced. Data came from immunoSEQ multiplex PCR; TCRdb stores just in-frame clones and leaves some out. The data contain hundreds of thousands of clones, roughly an eighth of them singletons. The sequencing input was naive CD4+ T cells from blood. These receptor sequences come from a man younger than 35 in good health.

This clone has a handful of counts. CDR3 DNA sequence: TGTGCCAGCCGCTGGGGGGACAGGGACACCGGGGAGCTGTTTTTT. This gives the protein CASRWGDRDTGELFF. The chain recombines TRBV9 with TRBJ2-2; TRBD1 matches at 9 bases. Looked up from germline, CDR1 is SGDLS and CDR2 is YYNGEE. This CDR3 is 15 amino acids long. J was trimmed by 3 bases and V by 7 bases; bases with no gene match: 7. Together with reference TRBV9 and TRBJ2-2, the CDR3 gives the full variable domain: DSGVTQTPKHLITATGQRVTLRCSPRSGDLSVYWYQQSLDQGLQFLIQYYNGEERAKGNILERFSAQQFPDLHSELNLSSLELGDSALYFCASRWGDRDTGELFFGEGSRLTVL.

This chain joins TRBV18 and TRBJ2-5; 13 nucleotides line up with TRBD2. The CDR3 loop spans 15 amino acids. Germline CDR1 reads KGHSH; CDR2 reads LQKENI. V dropped 8 bases and J dropped 2; count of bases not matched to a gene: 5. The CDR3 here is CASRPGLAGQETQYF. CDR3 coding DNA: TGTGCCAGCCGTCCGGGACTAGCGGGACAAGAGACCCAGTACTTC.

This clone has a handful of counts. Written as DNA, the CDR3 is TGCGCCAGCAGCCAAGGTAGCTGGAACAATGAGCAGTTCTTC. Translating it yields CASSQGSWNNEQFF. The chain carries TRBV4-3 and TRBJ2-1; D not resolved. Germline V gene sequence: CDR1 LGHNA, CDR2 YSLEER. V was clipped by 1 base and J by 5 bases, with 9 bases between them. The CDR3 contains 14 residues.

This clone was observed a handful of times. The rearrangement links TRBV30 to TRBJ1-1; perhaps TRBD1 as D (5 bases). The CDR3 has 14 amino acids. V lost 0 bases to trimming and J lost 3 bases, with 11 bases between them. The germline gives CDR1 GTSNPN, CDR2 SVGIG (reference sequence). DNA of the CDR3: TGTGCCTGGAGTGTACCCAGGGTGGACACTGAAGCTTTCTTT. Protein: CAWSVPRVDTEAFF.

This clone appeared a few times. The chain recombines TRBV9 with TRBJ2-3, with D possibly being TRBD1 (5 bases). The CDR3 length is 15 residues. Germline CDR1 reads SGDLS; CDR2 reads YYNGEE. Trimming shortened V by 3 bases and J by 4 bases, and 15 bases separated the two germline ends. The CDR3 region has the DNA TGTGCCAGCAGCGATAGGGGATTGGGGCCAGATACGCAGTATTTT. It is translated as CASSDRGLGPDTQYF. Drawing the rest from reference TRBV9 and TRBJ2-3, the complete variable domain is DSGVTQTPKHLITATGQRVTLRCSPRSGDLSVYWYQQSLDQGLQFLIQYYNGEERAKGNILERFSAQQFPDLHSELNLSSLELGDSALYFCASSDRGLGPDTQYFGPGTRLTVL.

This chain connects TRBV7-9 to TRBJ2-7; 10 bases match TRBD1. This CDR3 has 14 amino acids. The V gene's germline CDR1 is SEHNR and CDR2 FQNEAQ (reference sequence). Trimming removed 7 bases from V and 3 bases from J; junction bases left unmatched: 6. The CDR3 region is CASNFGQGDYEQYF. In nucleotides, the CDR3 is TGTGCCAGCAACTTCGGACAGGGGGACTACGAGCAGTACTTC.

This clone was seen a handful of times. The chain joins TRBV28 to TRBJ2-7; D is possibly TRBD2 (5 bases). The ends were cut back, 2 bases at V and 1 base at J, with 9 bases in the middle. This CDR3 region has 14 residues. Per germline, CDR1 MDHEN and CDR2 SYDVKM. CDR3 nucleotides: TGTGCCAGCAGTTTACCGGGAAATTCCTACGAGCAGTACTTC. As protein: CASSLPGNSYEQYF.

Note on this clone: The sample has other DNA sequences that encode this CDR3 too. This chain connects TRBV29-1 to TRBJ2-5; D is ambiguous. CDR3 length equals 11 residues. Trimming shortened V by 4 bases and J by 1 base, and 4 bases separated the two germline ends. Germline-derived CDR1 and CDR2 are SQVTM and ANQGSEA. In nucleotides, the CDR3 is TGCAGCGTTGGACTCCAAGAGACCCAGTACTTC. Encoded protein: CSVGLQETQYF.

This clone was observed a few times. The chain links TRBV30 to TRBJ2-2; 9 bases line up with TRBD1. The CDR3 totals 13 residues. Trimming cost V 3 bases and J 8 bases; bases outside gene matches: 4. The germline gives CDR1 GTSNPN, CDR2 SVGIG (reference sequence). CDR3 in amino acids: CAWRRTGVGELFF. The CDR3 DNA is TGTGCCTGGAGAAGGACAGGGGTTGGGGAGCTGTTTTTT.

The gene calls are TRBV30 and TRBJ2-5, with D possibly TRBD1 on 7 matching bases. Germline CDR1 GTSNPN, CDR2 SVGIG (reference sequence). This CDR3 spans 14 amino acids. The V gene lost 4 bases and the J gene lost 2 bases, with 14 bases spanning the gap. CDR3 residues: CAWTRAGGQETQYF. The CDR3 DNA reads as TGTGCCTGGACCCGGGCAGGGGGGCAAGAGACCCAGTACTTC.